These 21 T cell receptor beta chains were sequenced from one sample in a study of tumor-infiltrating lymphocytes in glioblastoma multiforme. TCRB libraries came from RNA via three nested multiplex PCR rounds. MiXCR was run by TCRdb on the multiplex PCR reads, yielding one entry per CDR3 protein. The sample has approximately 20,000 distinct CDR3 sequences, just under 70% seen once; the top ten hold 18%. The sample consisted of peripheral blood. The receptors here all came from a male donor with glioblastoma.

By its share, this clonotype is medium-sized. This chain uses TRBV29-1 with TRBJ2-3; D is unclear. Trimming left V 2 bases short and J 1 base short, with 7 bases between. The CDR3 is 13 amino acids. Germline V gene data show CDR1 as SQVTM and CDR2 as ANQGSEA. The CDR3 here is CSVELPGTDTQYF. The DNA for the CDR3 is TGCAGCGTTGAACTGCCAGGCACAGATACGCAGTATTTT.

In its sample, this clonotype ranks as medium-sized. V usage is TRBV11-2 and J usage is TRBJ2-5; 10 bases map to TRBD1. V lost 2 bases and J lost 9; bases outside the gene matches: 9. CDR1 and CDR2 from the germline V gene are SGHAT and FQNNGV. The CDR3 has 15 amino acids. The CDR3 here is CASSLLTGGFEAQYF. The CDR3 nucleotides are TGTGCCAGCAGCTTATTGACAGGGGGCTTTGAGGCCCAGTACTTC.

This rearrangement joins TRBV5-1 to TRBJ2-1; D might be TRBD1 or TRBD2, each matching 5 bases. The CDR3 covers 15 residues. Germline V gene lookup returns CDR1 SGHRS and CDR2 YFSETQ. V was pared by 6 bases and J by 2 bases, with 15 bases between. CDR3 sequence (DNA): TGCGCCAGCACCGCCGGGGCAAAAACCTACAATGAGCAGTTCTTC. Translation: CASTAGAKTYNEQFF.

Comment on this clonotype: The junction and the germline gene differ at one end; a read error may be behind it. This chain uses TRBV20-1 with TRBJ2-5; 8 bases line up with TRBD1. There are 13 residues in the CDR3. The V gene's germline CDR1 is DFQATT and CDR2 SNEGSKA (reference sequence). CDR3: CSAFQGAQETQYF. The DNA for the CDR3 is TGTAGTGCTTTTCAGGGGGCTCAAGAGACCCAGTACTTC.

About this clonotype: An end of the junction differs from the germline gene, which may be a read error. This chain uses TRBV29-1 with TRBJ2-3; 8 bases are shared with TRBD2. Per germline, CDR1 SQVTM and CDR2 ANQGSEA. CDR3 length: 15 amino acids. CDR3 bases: TGTAGCTCCCCTGGGGGGACTGGCGGGAGGGATACGCAGTATTTT. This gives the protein CSSPGGTGGRDTQYF.

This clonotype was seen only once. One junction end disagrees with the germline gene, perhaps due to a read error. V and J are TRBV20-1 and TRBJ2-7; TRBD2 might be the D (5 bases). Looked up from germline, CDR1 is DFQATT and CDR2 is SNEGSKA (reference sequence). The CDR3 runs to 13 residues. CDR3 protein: CSARRGPSYEQYF. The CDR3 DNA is TGCAGTGCTAGGCGCGGGCCCTCCTACGAGCAATACTTC.

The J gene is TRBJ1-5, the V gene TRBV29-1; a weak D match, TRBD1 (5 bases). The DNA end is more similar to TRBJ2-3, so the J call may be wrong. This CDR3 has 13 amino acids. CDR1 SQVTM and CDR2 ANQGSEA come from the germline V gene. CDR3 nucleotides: TGCAGCGTCGAGAAAGGGGCCGGTCAGCCCCAGTATTTT. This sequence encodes CSVEKGAGQPQYF.

The CDR3 region has the DNA TGCAGCGTTGATCCACGGGGGGGAAATGAGCAGTTCTTC. Amino acid sequence: CSVDPRGGNEQFF. The chain has TRBV29-1 and TRBJ2-1, with 8 bases aligning to TRBD2. CDR3 length: 13 amino acids. Germline CDR1 and CDR2: SQVTM and ANQGSEA. With 3 bases clipped from V and 7 bases from J, the junction kept 5 bases outside the gene matches.

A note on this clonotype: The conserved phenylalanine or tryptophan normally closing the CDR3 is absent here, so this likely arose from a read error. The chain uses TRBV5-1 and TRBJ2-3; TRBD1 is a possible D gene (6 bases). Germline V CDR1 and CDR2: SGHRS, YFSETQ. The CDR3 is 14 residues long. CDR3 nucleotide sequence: TGCGCCGGCAGCAACAGGGATTCAACAGATACGCAGTATTTG. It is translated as CAGSNRDSTDTQYL.

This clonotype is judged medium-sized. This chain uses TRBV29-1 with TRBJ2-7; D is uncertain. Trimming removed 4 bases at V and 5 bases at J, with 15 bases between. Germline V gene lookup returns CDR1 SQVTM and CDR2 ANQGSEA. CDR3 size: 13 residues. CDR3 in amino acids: CSVGPGGVNEQYF. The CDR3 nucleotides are TGCAGCGTTGGTCCTGGTGGGGTCAACGAGCAGTACTTC.

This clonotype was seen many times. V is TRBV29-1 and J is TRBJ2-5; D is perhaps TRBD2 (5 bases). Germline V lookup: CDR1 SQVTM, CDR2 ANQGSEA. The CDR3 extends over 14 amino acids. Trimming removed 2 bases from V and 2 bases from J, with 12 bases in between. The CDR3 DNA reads TGCAGCGTTGAACTAGCAGCCGCTCAAGAGACCCAGTACTTC. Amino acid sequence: CSVELAAAQETQYF.

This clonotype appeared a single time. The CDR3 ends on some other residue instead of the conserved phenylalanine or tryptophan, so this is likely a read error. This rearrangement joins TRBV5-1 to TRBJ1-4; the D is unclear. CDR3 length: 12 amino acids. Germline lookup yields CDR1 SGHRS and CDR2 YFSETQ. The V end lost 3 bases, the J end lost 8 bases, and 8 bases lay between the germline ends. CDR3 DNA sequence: TGCGCCAGCAGCTGGAACGGAGAAAAACTGTTTTTG. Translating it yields CASSWNGEKLFL.

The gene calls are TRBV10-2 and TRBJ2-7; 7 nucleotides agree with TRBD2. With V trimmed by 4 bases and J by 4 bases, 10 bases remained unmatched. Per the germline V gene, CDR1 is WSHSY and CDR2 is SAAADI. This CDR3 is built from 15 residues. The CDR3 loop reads CASSVSSGMNYEQYF. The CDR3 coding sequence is TGCGCCAGCAGTGTCTCTAGCGGAATGAATTACGAGCAGTACTTC.

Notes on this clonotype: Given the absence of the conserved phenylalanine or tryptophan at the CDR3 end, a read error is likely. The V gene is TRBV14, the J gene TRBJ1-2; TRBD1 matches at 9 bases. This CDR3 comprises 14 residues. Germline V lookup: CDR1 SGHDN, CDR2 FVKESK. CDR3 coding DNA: TGTGCCAACAGCCCTGGGACAGGGAACTATGGCTACACCGTC. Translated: CANSPGTGNYGYTV.

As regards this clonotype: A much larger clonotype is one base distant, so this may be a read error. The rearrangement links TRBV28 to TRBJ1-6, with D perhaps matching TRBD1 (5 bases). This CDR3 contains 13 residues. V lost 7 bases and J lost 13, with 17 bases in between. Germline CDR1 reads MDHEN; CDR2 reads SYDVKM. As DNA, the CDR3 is TGTGCCAGCACAACGGGGCCAGTTCAGCCCCTCCACTTT. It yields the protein CASTTGPVQPLHF.

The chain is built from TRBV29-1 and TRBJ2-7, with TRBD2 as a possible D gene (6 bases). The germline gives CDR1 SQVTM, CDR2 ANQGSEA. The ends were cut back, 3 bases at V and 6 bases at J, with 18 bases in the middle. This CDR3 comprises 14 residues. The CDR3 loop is CSVDRGIGGSEQYF. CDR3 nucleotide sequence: TGCAGCGTTGATAGGGGCATCGGGGGAAGCGAGCAGTACTTC.

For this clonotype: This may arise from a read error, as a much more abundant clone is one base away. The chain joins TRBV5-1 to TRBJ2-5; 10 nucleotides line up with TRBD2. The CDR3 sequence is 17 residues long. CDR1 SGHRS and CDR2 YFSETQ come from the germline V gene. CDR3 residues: CVSSLSLAGGLQETQYF. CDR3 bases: TGCGTCAGCAGCTTGAGTTTAGCGGGAGGCCTCCAAGAGACCCAGTACTTC.

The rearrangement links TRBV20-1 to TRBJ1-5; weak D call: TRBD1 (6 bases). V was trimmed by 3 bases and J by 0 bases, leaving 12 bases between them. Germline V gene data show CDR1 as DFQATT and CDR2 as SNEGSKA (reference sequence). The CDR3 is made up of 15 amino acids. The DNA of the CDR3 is TGCAGTGCTAGGGAAGGGGGGACTAGCAATCAGCCCCAGCATTTT. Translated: CSAREGGTSNQPQHF.

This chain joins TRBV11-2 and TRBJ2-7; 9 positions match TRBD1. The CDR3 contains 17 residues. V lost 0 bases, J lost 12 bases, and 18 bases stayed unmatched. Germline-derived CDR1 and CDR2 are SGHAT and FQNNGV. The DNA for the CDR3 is TGTGCCAGCAGCTTAGAGTCGGGACAGGGACCAACTTACAAGCGGTACTTC. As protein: CASSLESGQGPTYKRYF.

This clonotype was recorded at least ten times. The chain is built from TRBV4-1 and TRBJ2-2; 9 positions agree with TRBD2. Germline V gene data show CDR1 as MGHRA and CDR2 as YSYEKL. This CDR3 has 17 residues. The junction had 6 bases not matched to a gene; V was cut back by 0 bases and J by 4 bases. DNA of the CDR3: TGCGCCAGCAGCCAAGAATCGGGACTAGCAGCCACCGGGGAGCTGTTTTTT. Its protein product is CASSQESGLAATGELFF.

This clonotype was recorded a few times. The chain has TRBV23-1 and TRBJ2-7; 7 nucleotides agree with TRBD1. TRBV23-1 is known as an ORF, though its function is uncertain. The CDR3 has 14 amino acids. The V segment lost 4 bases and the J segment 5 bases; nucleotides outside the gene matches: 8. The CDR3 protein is CASSLGTERDEQYF. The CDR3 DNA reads TGCGCCAGCAGTCTAGGGACAGAACGGGACGAGCAGTACTTC.